Each of the 29 T cell receptor beta chains below was sequenced from the same sample in a study of T cells expressing NK-cell markers (dated by TCRdb to about 2020). Receptors were amplified or captured by 5' RACE. The sample was run on an Illumina HiSeq 2000. The reads underwent TCRdb reprocessing, giving one record for each CDR3 protein sequence and no DNA. This sample's table lists about 460,000 distinct CDR3 sequences. The biggest ten clones account for more than 1.4% of the sample. Sequenced material: blood T cells: a sorted CD56 or NKG2C T cell subset, CD4+ or CD8+ T cells, or bulk PBMC T cells (not recorded which). The source is a woman in her forties or fifties in good health. Donor details come from another sample of the same person, matched by shared clones.

V is TRBV7-3 and J is TRBJ2-5; the TRBD2 assignment by TCRdb is unverifiable without DNA. The CDR3 has 15 residues. Germline loops: CDR1 SGHTA, CDR2 FQGTGA. Here the CDR3 reads CASSSGTSGLETQYF.

This sequence joins TRBV10-2 and TRBJ2-3. CDR3 size: 16 residues. From germline, CDR1 is WSHSY and CDR2 SAAADI. The CDR3 protein is CASSEEPMFTTDTQYF.

The rearrangement uses TRBV7-2 and TRBJ2-1; the TRBD1 assignment by TCRdb is unverifiable without DNA. The CDR3 loop spans 15 amino acids. Germline values: CDR1 SGHTA, CDR2 FQGNSA. The CDR3 protein is CASRLAPSSYNEQFF.

The V and J genes are TRBV7-9 and TRBJ2-6; the TCRdb D gene call, TRBD1, has no DNA to confirm it. Germline V gene lookup returns CDR1 SEHNR and CDR2 FQNEAQ (reference sequence). This CDR3 contains 19 residues. CDR3 in amino acids: CASSSTYRAAFSGANVLTF.

The chain links TRBV5-1 to TRBJ2-1; checking the TCRdb D call of TRBD2 is not possible without DNA. Germline V lookup: CDR1 SGHRS, CDR2 YFSETQ. This CDR3 is built from 17 residues. This CDR3 reads CASSLVAGAIIPHEQFF.

This chain uses TRBV5-6 with TRBJ1-6; the D call of TRBD1 rests on TCRdb alone, since no DNA is present to check it. There are 15 residues in the CDR3. Germline loops: CDR1 SGHDT, CDR2 YYEEEE. The CDR3 here is CASSRGQAPNSPLHF. The full variable domain, with the rest looked up from reference TRBV5-6 and TRBJ1-6, is DAGVTQSPTHLIKTRGQQVTLRCSPKSGHDTVSWYQQALGQGPQFIFQYYEEEERQRGNFPDRFSGHQFPNYSSELNVNALLLGDSALYLCASSRGQAPNSPLHFGNGTRLTVT.

The chain has TRBV3-1 and TRBJ2-1; TCRdb gives TRBD2 as the D gene, but with no DNA this cannot be confirmed. This CDR3 spans 13 amino acids. Germline-derived CDR1 and CDR2 are LGHDT and YNNKEL (reference sequence). CDR3: CASSRRGINEQFF.

The chain links TRBV6-5 to TRBJ2-3; with no DNA, the TCRdb D assignment of TRBD2 cannot be verified. The CDR3 sequence is 18 residues long. Germline V gene data show CDR1 as MNHEY and CDR2 as SVGAGI. CDR3 loop: CASRRDIGAGGEADTQYF.

V gene TRBV11-2 combines with J gene TRBJ2-3; the D gene TCRdb calls, TRBD2, cannot be checked with no DNA. The CDR3 is 15 residues long. Germline V gene data show CDR1 as SGHAT and CDR2 as FQNNGV. The CDR3 region is CASSRGLALTDTQYF.

The chain combines TRBV5-1 with TRBJ1-2; TCRdb selects TRBD1, and the lack of DNA leaves this call unchecked. This CDR3 spans 12 amino acids. Germline CDR1 SGHRS, CDR2 YFSETQ. The CDR3 spells CASSPDRSGYTF. Filled out from reference TRBV5-1 and TRBJ1-2, the complete variable domain reads KAGVTQTPRYLIKTRGQQVTLSCSPISGHRSVSWYQQTPGQGLQFLFEYFSETQRNKGNFPGRFSGRQFSNSRSEMNVSTLELGDSALYLCASSPDRSGYTFGSGTRLTVV.

CDR3 residues: CATKIAGVIGELFF. This chain uses TRBV11-3 with TRBJ2-2; the D call of TRBD2 rests on TCRdb alone, since no DNA is present to check it. In germline, CDR1 is SGHNT, CDR2 YENEEA. The CDR3 is made up of 14 amino acids.

This chain links TRBV30 with TRBJ2-1; TCRdb lists TRBD1, though no DNA is available to test this call. This CDR3 has 13 amino acids. Germline-derived CDR1 and CDR2 are GTSNPN and SVGIG (reference sequence). The CDR3 protein is CASRDRRRGEQFF.

The chain employs TRBV12-5 and TRBJ2-3; TCRdb indicates TRBD1, and absent DNA this call remains unverified. CDR3 size: 16 residues. From germline, CDR1 is LGHNT and CDR2 FRNRAP. The chain's CDR3 is CASGLVLGQSTDTQYF.

The chain uses TRBV20-1 and TRBJ2-3. The CDR3 totals 14 residues. Germline V gene data show CDR1 as DFQATT and CDR2 as SNEGSKA (reference sequence). The CDR3 spells CSARVRGLTDTQYF.

The J gene is TRBJ2-4, the V gene TRBV4-1; TCRdb indicates TRBD2, and absent DNA this call remains unverified. The germline V gene encodes CDR1 MGHRA and CDR2 YSYEKL. The CDR3 has 17 residues. The CDR3 loop is CASSQPAAGRAKNIQYF.

The chain carries TRBV4-1 and TRBJ2-1; TCRdb's D gene call, TRBD2, goes unchecked for lack of DNA. CDR1 MGHRA and CDR2 YSYEKL come from the germline V gene. The CDR3 length is 16 residues. This chain's CDR3 is CASSPGTGPPLREQFF.

The chain has TRBV2 and TRBJ1-1. Per germline, CDR1 SNHLY and CDR2 FYNNEI. This CDR3 is 11 amino acids long. CDR3 protein: CASSEPRWAFF.

V and J are TRBV3-1 and TRBJ1-5. The CDR3 totals 15 residues. Germline V CDR1 and CDR2: LGHDT, YNNKEL (reference sequence). This chain's CDR3 is CASSQAGMVGQPQHF.

The rearrangement joins TRBV7-2 to TRBJ2-1; TCRdb picks TRBD1, but there is no DNA to check that call. The CDR3 runs to 14 residues. CDR1 and CDR2 (germline): SGHTA, FQGNSA. The chain's CDR3 is CASSLRTGGWEQFF.

This chain joins TRBV4-1 and TRBJ2-7; the D call from TCRdb, TRBD1, cannot be confirmed without DNA. In germline, CDR1 is MGHRA, CDR2 YSYEKL. The CDR3 is 15 residues long. CDR3: CASSQLPGGDYEQYF.

The chain couples TRBV27 to TRBJ1-2. Germline V CDR1 and CDR2: MNHEY, SMNVEV (reference sequence). The CDR3 contains 13 residues. CDR3 sequence reads: CASSLRGSYGYTF.

The chain joins TRBV14 to TRBJ1-4; the TCRdb D gene call, TRBD1, has no DNA to confirm it. The length of the CDR3 is 18 residues. Germline CDR1 is SGHDN and CDR2 is FVKESK. This chain's CDR3 is CASSQGGSGSSTNEKLFF.

V is TRBV5-1 and J is TRBJ2-1; TCRdb's D call, TRBD2, is unchecked because there is no DNA. This CDR3 has 16 amino acids. Looked up from germline, CDR1 is SGHRS and CDR2 is YFSETQ. The CDR3: CASSPPRPGLHNEQFF. The whole variable domain, filled in from reference TRBV5-1 and TRBJ2-1, reads KAGVTQTPRYLIKTRGQQVTLSCSPISGHRSVSWYQQTPGQGLQFLFEYFSETQRNKGNFPGRFSGRQFSNSRSEMNVSTLELGDSALYLCASSPPRPGLHNEQFFGPGTRLTVL.

The chain uses TRBV6-5 and TRBJ1-5; the TCRdb D gene call, TRBD1, has no DNA to confirm it. Germline V lookup: CDR1 MNHEY, CDR2 SVGAGI. The CDR3 runs to 13 residues. This CDR3 reads CASRYIPGGPQHF.

This chain connects TRBV9 to TRBJ2-1; TCRdb gives TRBD2 as the D gene, but with no DNA this cannot be confirmed. Germline V gives CDR1 SGDLS, CDR2 YYNGEE. The CDR3 contains 15 residues. The chain's CDR3 is CASDIAGAPYNEQFF.

The chain joins TRBV7-8 to TRBJ2-3; without DNA, the TCRdb call of TRBD1 cannot be checked. CDR1 and CDR2 (germline): SGHVS, FQNEAQ. The length of the CDR3 is 15 residues. The chain's CDR3 is CASSFSGRQRDTQYF.

V is TRBV9 and J is TRBJ1-5. Germline V lookup: CDR1 SGDLS, CDR2 YYNGEE. The CDR3 is 16 residues long. CDR3 sequence reads: CASSVPAGEGGQPQHF.

The rearrangement joins TRBV19 to TRBJ1-3; the D call from TCRdb, TRBD1, cannot be confirmed without DNA. The CDR3 runs to 15 residues. The germline gives CDR1 LNHDA, CDR2 SQIVND (reference sequence). The CDR3 reads CASSQTGTSGNTIYF.

This sequence joins TRBV29-1 and TRBJ1-2. The germline V gene has CDR1 SQVTM and CDR2 ANQGSEA. The CDR3 runs to 12 residues. This CDR3 is CSVGTQSEGYTF.